This is a list of T cell receptor beta chains from one sample in a study of T cell repertoires in cytomegalovirus infection. TCRdb recomputed calls from the reads with MiXCR, one row per CDR3 protein. The table has about 890,000 distinct CDR3 sequences, roughly 31% seen once; the top ten hold around 15%. These receptors' targets are unknown. Sequencing was performed on cultured CD8+ T cells from PBMCs, taken from culture after CMV antigen stimulation. The receptors derive from a human donor in good health (CMV status not recorded). Some clones in this sample may be carry-over from other donors' samples. Each CDR3 is given with its conserved first and last residue. The order of the fields is D gene, J gene, V gene, CDR3 protein. D genes are given only for firm matches.

d_call: -
j_call: TRBJ2-1
v_call: TRBV19
cdr3_aa: CASSWSGSSYNEQFF

d_call: -
j_call: TRBJ2-3
v_call: TRBV7-6
cdr3_aa: CASSLERGPTLDTQYF

d_call: -
j_call: TRBJ2-1
v_call: TRBV11-2
cdr3_aa: CASSSPNEYNEQFF

d_call: -
j_call: TRBJ2-7
v_call: TRBV3-1
cdr3_aa: CASSQDWSYEQYF

d_call: -
j_call: TRBJ1-6
v_call: TRBV20-1
cdr3_aa: CSARRTTESDSPLHF

d_call: -
j_call: TRBJ1-1
v_call: TRBV20-1
cdr3_aa: CSAREPRGVTEAFF

d_call: TRBD2
j_call: TRBJ2-1
v_call: TRBV9
cdr3_aa: CASSPLAGGQGYNEQFF

d_call: TRBD1
j_call: TRBJ1-1
v_call: TRBV7-2
cdr3_aa: CASSASGQLNTEAFF

d_call: -
j_call: TRBJ1-2
v_call: TRBV20-1
cdr3_aa: CSARENYGYTF

d_call: -
j_call: TRBJ2-6
v_call: TRBV7-9
cdr3_aa: CASSEPGVSGANVLTF

d_call: -
j_call: TRBJ2-2
v_call: TRBV2
cdr3_aa: CATYESGMNTGELFF

d_call: TRBD2
j_call: TRBJ2-6
v_call: TRBV19
cdr3_aa: CASSIRGVASGANVLTF

d_call: TRBD2
j_call: TRBJ2-7
v_call: TRBV19
cdr3_aa: CASSMVRDYPYEQYF

d_call: TRBD2
j_call: TRBJ2-1
v_call: TRBV2
cdr3_aa: CASSDVRGGLNKAYNEQFF

d_call: TRBD2
j_call: TRBJ2-3
v_call: TRBV12-3/TRBV12-4
cdr3_aa: CASSGTAGLADITDTQYF

d_call: -
j_call: TRBJ1-1
v_call: TRBV7-9
cdr3_aa: CASSLAGGSEAFF

d_call: -
j_call: TRBJ1-5
v_call: TRBV19
cdr3_aa: CASHAGRNQPQHF

d_call: -
j_call: TRBJ2-7
v_call: TRBV13
cdr3_aa: CASSSVYDSTYEQYF

d_call: -
j_call: TRBJ2-1
v_call: TRBV13
cdr3_aa: CASSMYGTQSSYNEQFF

d_call: -
j_call: TRBJ2-1
v_call: TRBV10-2
cdr3_aa: CASHQGPGQFF

d_call: TRBD1
j_call: TRBJ2-1
v_call: TRBV6-2/TRBV6-3
cdr3_aa: CASRPGQGANNEQFF

d_call: TRBD1
j_call: TRBJ1-6
v_call: TRBV5-1
cdr3_aa: CASSLALRTGANSPLHF

d_call: TRBD1
j_call: TRBJ1-2
v_call: TRBV10-3
cdr3_aa: CAISDSGTGKGYTF

d_call: TRBD2
j_call: TRBJ2-1
v_call: TRBV15
cdr3_aa: CATSRGLAGGNEQFF

d_call: TRBD2
j_call: TRBJ2-2
v_call: TRBV6-5
cdr3_aa: CASRLAGGFYETGELFF

d_call: -
j_call: TRBJ2-1
v_call: TRBV7-6
cdr3_aa: CASRHTDSSYNEQFF

d_call: -
j_call: TRBJ2-1
v_call: TRBV4-3
cdr3_aa: CASSQDSVNEQFF

d_call: TRBD2
j_call: TRBJ2-3
v_call: TRBV11-2
cdr3_aa: CASSLDWARRGAASTDTQYF

d_call: -
j_call: TRBJ1-3
v_call: TRBV20-1
cdr3_aa: CSAREGGVGNTIYF

d_call: TRBD1
j_call: TRBJ1-5
v_call: TRBV4-2
cdr3_aa: CASSQGTGENNQPQHF

d_call: -
j_call: TRBJ2-2
v_call: TRBV7-2
cdr3_aa: CASSLDPNTGELFF

d_call: TRBD1
j_call: TRBJ1-1
v_call: TRBV6-5
cdr3_aa: CASSYSPGDRTEAFF

d_call: -
j_call: TRBJ2-1
v_call: TRBV5-4
cdr3_aa: CASKGAELSNEQFF

d_call: TRBD1
j_call: TRBJ1-2
v_call: TRBV7-9
cdr3_aa: CASSLASGGGGYTF

d_call: -
j_call: TRBJ2-3
v_call: TRBV12-3/TRBV12-4
cdr3_aa: CASSLRGVADTQYF

d_call: TRBD1
j_call: TRBJ1-2
v_call: TRBV2
cdr3_aa: CASSEAGQGASLVYGYTF

d_call: TRBD1
j_call: TRBJ2-7
v_call: TRBV3-1
cdr3_aa: CASSHEFIGQGSYEQYF

d_call: -
j_call: TRBJ2-3
v_call: TRBV7-2
cdr3_aa: CASSFPTLEDTQYF

d_call: -
j_call: TRBJ2-1
v_call: TRBV6-1
cdr3_aa: CASSDGGGYNEQFF

d_call: TRBD2
j_call: TRBJ2-3
v_call: TRBV6-1
cdr3_aa: CASSEPQTSADTQYF

d_call: -
j_call: TRBJ1-2
v_call: TRBV6-6
cdr3_aa: CASSYGASYGYTF

d_call: -
j_call: TRBJ2-2
v_call: TRBV6-6
cdr3_aa: CASSYSTAETGELFF

d_call: -
j_call: TRBJ2-5
v_call: TRBV5-8
cdr3_aa: CASSRAWTDQETQYF

d_call: -
j_call: TRBJ2-5
v_call: TRBV5-3
cdr3_aa: CASSLRGRSGETQYF

d_call: -
j_call: TRBJ2-7
v_call: TRBV7-8
cdr3_aa: CASSQTDSHEQYF

d_call: TRBD2
j_call: TRBJ2-7
v_call: TRBV7-6
cdr3_aa: CASSLGGGPTSYEQYF

d_call: -
j_call: TRBJ1-2
v_call: TRBV29-1
cdr3_aa: CSVEEIANYGYTF

d_call: -
j_call: TRBJ1-1
v_call: TRBV6-2/TRBV6-3
cdr3_aa: CASSYVRGGTEAFF

d_call: -
j_call: TRBJ2-5
v_call: TRBV7-9
cdr3_aa: CASSPEGEETQYF

d_call: -
j_call: TRBJ2-3
v_call: TRBV6-5
cdr3_aa: CASSYSGDNKDTQYF

d_call: -
j_call: TRBJ2-7
v_call: TRBV20-1
cdr3_aa: CSARDREGASYEQYF

d_call: TRBD2
j_call: TRBJ2-3
v_call: TRBV7-8
cdr3_aa: CASSLASGGRDTQYF

d_call: -
j_call: TRBJ1-4
v_call: TRBV12-3/TRBV12-4
cdr3_aa: CASSSPQGGTNEKLFF

d_call: -
j_call: TRBJ2-1
v_call: TRBV7-6
cdr3_aa: CASSLRTHRDHNEQFF

d_call: -
j_call: TRBJ1-1
v_call: TRBV29-1
cdr3_aa: CSARTGSSNTEAFF

d_call: -
j_call: TRBJ2-7
v_call: TRBV7-6
cdr3_aa: CASSRDKTYEQYF

d_call: TRBD2
j_call: TRBJ2-5
v_call: TRBV24-1
cdr3_aa: CATSDLSGRQETQYF

d_call: TRBD1
j_call: TRBJ1-6
v_call: TRBV2
cdr3_aa: CASSGQKHNSPLHF

d_call: -
j_call: TRBJ2-7
v_call: TRBV6-5
cdr3_aa: CASTGHSYEQYF

d_call: TRBD1
j_call: TRBJ1-1
v_call: TRBV11-3
cdr3_aa: CASSLAGTATEAFF